This passage covers 6 T cell receptor beta chains from one sample sequenced in a study of cytomegalovirus exposure and HLA in healthy donors. PCR primers comprised 60 Vbeta and 13 Jbeta primers. The protocol was immunoSEQ multiplex PCR, while the TCRdb copy is restricted to in-frame clones and leaves out a portion. The table has approximately 100,000 clones, 70% seen once. Material: PBMCs. These receptors came from a man aged 35 to 55 in good health and CMV-seropositive.

This clone was counted between two and nine times. V and J are TRBV30 and TRBJ1-4; 11 bases match TRBD1. The germline CDR1 and CDR2 sequences are GTSNPN and SVGIG (reference sequence). This CDR3 spans 12 amino acids. J lost 14 bases, V lost 5 bases, and 7 bases had no gene match. The CDR3, as DNA: TGTGCCTGGGAGGACAGGGGGCGCTCTCTGTTTTTT. Encoded protein: CAWEDRGRSLFF. The full variable domain, in which reference TRBV30 and TRBJ1-4 provide the parts outside the CDR3, is SQTIHQWPATLVQPVGSPLSLECTVEGTSNPNLYWYRQAAGRGLQLLFYSVGIGQISSEVPQNLSASRPQDRQFILSSKKLLLSDSGFYLCAWEDRGRSLFFGSGTQLSVL.

CDR3: CASSLEAGVSYEQYF. CDR3 nucleotide sequence: TGTGCCAGCAGCTTAGAAGCGGGAGTCTCCTACGAGCAGTACTTC. The gene calls are TRBV7-2 and TRBJ2-7; 8 nucleotides agree with TRBD2. Unmatched junction bases numbered 2, after V lost 1 base and J lost 0 bases. CDR1 is SGHTA and CDR2 is FQGNSA in the germline V gene. The CDR3 consists of 15 residues.

This clone was counted a few times. V is TRBV13 and J is TRBJ2-3; D unclear. Between the trimmed V and J ends, which lost 0 bases and 6 bases, there was a span of 10 bases. The CDR3 is made up of 14 amino acids. CDR1 is PRHDT, CDR2 FYEKMQ, per germline (reference sequence). The CDR3 bases are TGTGCCAGCAGCTTAGGCCGGAGCTGGGATACGCAGTATTTT. Translated, it gives CASSLGRSWDTQYF.

The chain recombines TRBV15 with TRBJ2-1; tentative D call: TRBD2 (6 bases). Germline CDR1 LNHNV, CDR2 YYDKDF (reference sequence). This CDR3 has 14 residues. The ends were cut back, 5 bases at V and 0 bases at J, with 8 bases in the middle. CDR3 in DNA: TGTGCCACCAGCGGGGGGAGCTCCTACAATGAGCAGTTCTTC. It specifies CATSGGSSYNEQFF.

This chain connects TRBV7-2 to TRBJ1-5; D gene uncertain. V dropped 5 bases and J dropped 4 bases, with 6 bases sitting between them. The germline V gene encodes CDR1 SGHTA and CDR2 FQGNSA. There are 12 residues in the CDR3. CDR3 residues: CASSETNQPQHF. Written as DNA, the CDR3 is TGTGCCAGCAGCGAAACAAATCAGCCCCAGCATTTT.

The chain employs TRBV9 and TRBJ2-3; TRBD2 aligns across 7 bases. The CDR3 spans 13 residues. CDR1 and CDR2 (germline): SGDLS, YYNGEE. Trimming cost V 6 bases and J 0 bases; bases outside gene matches: 1. The CDR3 bases are TGTGCCAGCAATAGCGGGAGCACAGATACGCAGTATTTT. Its protein is CASNSGSTDTQYF.